These 6 T cell receptor beta chains share one sample of origin, sequenced in a study of blood T cell repertoires in COVID-19. TCRdb's copy holds only in-frame clones and misses some; the assay was immunoSEQ multiplex PCR. The data show over 200,000 clones, about 89% seen once. Sequences were obtained from PBMCs or T cells enriched from blood (not recorded which). The source of these receptors is a man aged 40-49 years who had recovered from COVID-19.

The CDR3 loop reads CASSLVEGVEKLFF. CDR3 DNA sequence: TGTGCCAGCAGCTTAGTTGAGGGTGTGGAAAAACTGTTTTTT. The rearrangement uses TRBV7-9 and TRBJ1-4, with D unresolved. V lost 1 base and J 8 bases, leaving 11 bases between the germline ends. Looked up from germline, CDR1 is SEHNR and CDR2 is FQNEAQ (reference sequence). The CDR3 totals 14 residues.

The chain recombines TRBV27 with TRBJ2-1; the D gene is possibly TRBD2 (5 bases). Germline V CDR1 and CDR2: MNHEY, SMNVEV (reference sequence). Trimming shortened V by 1 base and J by 2 bases, and 12 bases separated the two germline ends. There are 16 residues in the CDR3. In nucleotides, the CDR3 is TGTGCCAGCAGTTTATTACGGGGTGAAACCTACAATGAGCAGTTCTTC. Protein product: CASSLLRGETYNEQFF.

V is TRBV19 and J is TRBJ1-5, with 7 bases identical to TRBD1. The CDR3 length is 13 residues. Germline-derived CDR1 and CDR2 are LNHDA and SQIVND (reference sequence). Losses at the gene ends were 7 bases for V and 2 bases for J; bases not matched to a gene: 2. In DNA form, the CDR3 reads TGTGCCAGTACCGACAGGGGCAATCAGCCCCAGCATTTT. It codes for CASTDRGNQPQHF.

This clone was recorded at least ten times. This chain joins TRBV7-9 and TRBJ2-3, with a possible D match to TRBD1 (5 bases). The CDR3 totals 14 residues. V lost 3 bases, J lost 3 bases, and 10 bases lay in between. Germline lookup yields CDR1 SEHNR and CDR2 FQNEAQ (reference sequence). This CDR3 reads CASSFPGLTDTQYF. Here the CDR3 DNA reads TGTGCCAGCAGCTTTCCAGGGCTTACAGATACGCAGTATTTT.

This rearrangement joins TRBV5-1 to TRBJ1-6; tentative D call: TRBD1 (6 bases). This CDR3 comprises 17 residues. Deletions cut 0 bases from V and 4 bases from J, with 14 bases between. Germline loops: CDR1 SGHRS, CDR2 YFSETQ. The chain's CDR3 is CASSLEPSGAYNSPLHF. CDR3 sequence (DNA): TGCGCCAGCAGCTTGGAACCCTCAGGGGCTTATAATTCACCCCTCCACTTT.

The chain has TRBV10-1 and TRBJ2-5, with 9 positions matching TRBD2. V was clipped by 8 bases and J by 5 bases; unmatched bases: 15. From germline, CDR1 is WNHNN and CDR2 SYGVQD (reference sequence). The CDR3 is made up of 16 amino acids. CDR3 DNA sequence: TGCGCCAGCCGTGCTCCGGGACTAGCTTATACTGAGACCCAGTACTTC. Encoded protein: CASRAPGLAYTETQYF.